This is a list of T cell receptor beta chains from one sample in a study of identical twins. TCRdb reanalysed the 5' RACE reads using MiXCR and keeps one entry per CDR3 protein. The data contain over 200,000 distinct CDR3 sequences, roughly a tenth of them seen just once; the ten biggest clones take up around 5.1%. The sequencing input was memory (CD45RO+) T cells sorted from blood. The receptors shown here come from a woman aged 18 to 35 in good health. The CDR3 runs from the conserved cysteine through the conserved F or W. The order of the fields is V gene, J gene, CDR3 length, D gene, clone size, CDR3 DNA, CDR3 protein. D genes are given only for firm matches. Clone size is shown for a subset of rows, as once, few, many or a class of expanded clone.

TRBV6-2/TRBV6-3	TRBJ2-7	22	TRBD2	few	TGTGCCAGCAGTTACACCAGGACAGTAGCAGGACTAGCGGCCCGCTTATCCTACGAGCAGTACTTC	CASSYTRTVAGLAARLSYEQYF
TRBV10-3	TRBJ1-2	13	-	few	TGTGCCATCAGTGAGGACGGAAGCTATGGCTACACCTTC	CAISEDGSYGYTF
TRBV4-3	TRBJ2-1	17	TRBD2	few	TGCGCCAGCAGCCAAGAGGATGGCGGGAGCTCCTACAATGAGCAGTTCTTC	CASSQEDGGSSYNEQFF
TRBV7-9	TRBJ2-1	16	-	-	TGTGCCAGCACCGAGATGGGACGGCGAGTCTACAATGAGCAGTTCTTC	CASTEMGRRVYNEQFF
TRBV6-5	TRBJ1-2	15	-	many	TGTGCCAGCAGTTACGGTTGGGGAATAGGGGACGGCTACACCTTC	CASSYGWGIGDGYTF
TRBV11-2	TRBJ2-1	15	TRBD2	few	TGTGCCAGCGGCATACTAGCGGGGTTTTTCGATGAGCAGTTCTTC	CASGILAGFFDEQFF
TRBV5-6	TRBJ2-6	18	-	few	TGTGCCAGCAGCTTTCGGCCTAACGGGGACTCTGGGGCCAACGTCCTGACTTTC	CASSFRPNGDSGANVLTF
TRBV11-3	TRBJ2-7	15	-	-	TGTGCCAGCAGCTTAGGTTCCGGAGGCGCCAACGAGCAGTACTTC	CASSLGSGGANEQYF
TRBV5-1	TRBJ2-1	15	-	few	TGCGCCAGCAGCCCACAGACTATGCGGCCCAATGAGCAGTTCTTC	CASSPQTMRPNEQFF
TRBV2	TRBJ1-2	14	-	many	TGTGCCAGCAGTGAGGGTCAGGCATACTATGGCTACACCTTC	CASSEGQAYYGYTF
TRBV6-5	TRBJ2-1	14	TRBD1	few	TGTGCCAGCAGTGTCACTCGACAGGGCGGTGAGCAGTTCTTC	CASSVTRQGGEQFF
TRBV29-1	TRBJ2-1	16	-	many	TGCAGCGTTGGGGGGGCTGACACCCGACCCTACAATGAGCAGTTCTTC	CSVGGADTRPYNEQFF
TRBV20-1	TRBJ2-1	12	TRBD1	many	TGCAGTGCTAGAGCCAACAGGGGTGAGCAGTTCTTC	CSARANRGEQFF
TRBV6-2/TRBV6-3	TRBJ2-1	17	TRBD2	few	TGTGCCAGCAGTTACCGAAGGAGACTAGCGGGTGAGAATGAGCAGTTCTTC	CASSYRRRLAGENEQFF
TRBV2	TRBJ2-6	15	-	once	TGTGCCAGCAGAGCATTAGCTGCTGGGGCCAACGTCCTGACTTTC	CASRALAAGANVLTF
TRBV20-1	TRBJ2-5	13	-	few	TGCAGCCTAGAATCTCGAGTAGGAGAGACCCAGTACTTC	CSLESRVGETQYF
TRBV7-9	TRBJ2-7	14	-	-	TGTGCCAGCAGCTTTTCCGCGGACTCCTACGAGCAGTACTTC	CASSFSADSYEQYF
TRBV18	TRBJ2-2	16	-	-	TGTGCCAGCTCACCACTGATTGCAGCGGAGACCGGGGAGCTGTTTTTT	CASSPLIAAETGELFF
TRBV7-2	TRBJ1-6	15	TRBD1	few	TGTGCCAGCAGCCTACAGGGGGCTTATGATTCACCCCTCCACTTT	CASSLQGAYDSPLHF
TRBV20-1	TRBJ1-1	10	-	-	TGCAGTGCTAGTGAGGCTGAAGCTTTCTTT	CSASEAEAFF
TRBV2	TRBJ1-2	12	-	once	TGTGCCAGCAGTGAAAGTCCCTATGGCTACACCTTC	CASSESPYGYTF
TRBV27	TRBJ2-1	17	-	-	TGTGCCAGCAGTCCCCGGGGAAGGAGGAGGTCTGGTGATGAGCAGTTCTTC	CASSPRGRRRSGDEQFF
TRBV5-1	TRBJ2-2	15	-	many	TGCGCCAGCAGCTTGGTACTTACGAACACCGGGGAGCTGTTTTTT	CASSLVLTNTGELFF
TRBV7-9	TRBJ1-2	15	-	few	TGTGCCAGCAGCTCCCGACAGGCGTTCTCCTATGGCTACACCTTC	CASSSRQAFSYGYTF
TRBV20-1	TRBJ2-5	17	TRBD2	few	TGCAGTGCTAGTGGGGGTCGGACTAGCGGGAGGAGCGAGACCCAGTACTTC	CSASGGRTSGRSETQYF
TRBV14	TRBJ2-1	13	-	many	TGTGCCAGCAGCCTGCAGGGTTTGAATGAGCAGTTCTTC	CASSLQGLNEQFF
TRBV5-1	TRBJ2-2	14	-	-	TGCGCCAGCAGCTTGGTTCCGGACGCCGGGGAGCTGTTTTTT	CASSLVPDAGELFF
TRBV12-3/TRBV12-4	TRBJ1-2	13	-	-	TGTGCCAGCAGTTTAAGGGCGGTCTGGGGCTACACCTTC	CASSLRAVWGYTF
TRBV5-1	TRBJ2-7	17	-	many	TGCGCCAGCAGCCGGCAGGGCTCCGACTATAGCTCCTACGAGCAGTACTTC	CASSRQGSDYSSYEQYF
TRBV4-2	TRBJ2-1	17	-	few	TGTGCCAGCAGCCAAGATGCAACGGGGGTGTCCTACAATGAGCAGTTCTTC	CASSQDATGVSYNEQFF
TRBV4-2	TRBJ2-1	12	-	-	TGTGCCAGCTCGTCTGTGGGGTATGAGCAGTTCTTC	CASSSVGYEQFF
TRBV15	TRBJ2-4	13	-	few	TGTGCCACCAGCAGAGATAGTAAGAACATTCAGTACTTC	CATSRDSKNIQYF
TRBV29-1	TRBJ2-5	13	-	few	TGCAGCGTTGTTGGCAGGATAGGGGAGACCCAGTACTTC	CSVVGRIGETQYF
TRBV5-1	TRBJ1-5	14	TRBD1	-	TGCGCCAGCAGCCTACAGGGGAACAATCAGCCCCAGCATTTT	CASSLQGNNQPQHF
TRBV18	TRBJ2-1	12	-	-	TGTGCCAGCTCACCAAGTCCCGATGAGCAGTTCTTC	CASSPSPDEQFF
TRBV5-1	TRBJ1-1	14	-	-	TGCGCCACCAAGGCAGGGGCCTCGAACACTGAAGCTTTCTTT	CATKAGASNTEAFF
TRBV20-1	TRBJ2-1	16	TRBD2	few	TGCAGTGCTTGGCCTAGCGGGGGGGCCTCCTACAATGAGCAGTTCTTC	CSAWPSGGASYNEQFF
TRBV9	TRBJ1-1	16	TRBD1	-	TGTGCCAGCAGCGTAGGTACAGGGGGGATTATCACTGAAGCTTTCTTT	CASSVGTGGIITEAFF
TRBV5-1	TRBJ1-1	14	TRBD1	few	TGCGCCAGCAGCGCAGGGGGCGCTGGTACTGAAGCTTTCTTT	CASSAGGAGTEAFF
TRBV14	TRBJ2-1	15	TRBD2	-	TGTGCCAGCAGCCATTTTCGAGCGGGGGGTGGTGAGCAGTTCTTC	CASSHFRAGGGEQFF
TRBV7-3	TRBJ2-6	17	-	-	TGTGCCAGCAGCGAGACAGGGAGGGTCGCTGGGGCCAACGTCCTGACTTTC	CASSETGRVAGANVLTF
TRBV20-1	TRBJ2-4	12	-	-	TGCAGTGCTAAGGTTACAGGCAACATTCAGTACTTC	CSAKVTGNIQYF
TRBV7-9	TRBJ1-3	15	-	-	TGTGCCAGCAGCTTAGCAGGGGTCTCTGGAAACACCATATATTTT	CASSLAGVSGNTIYF
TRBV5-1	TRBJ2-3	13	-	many	TGCGCCAGCAGCTTGGGAGCGGCAGATACGCAGTATTTT	CASSLGAADTQYF
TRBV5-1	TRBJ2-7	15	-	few	TGCGCCAGCAGCTTGGTCCAGGGGGGAAACTACGAGCAGTACTTC	CASSLVQGGNYEQYF
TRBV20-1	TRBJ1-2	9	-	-	TGCAGTGCTAGAGTCGGGGTAACCTTC	CSARVGVTF
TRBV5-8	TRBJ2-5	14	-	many	TGTGCCAGCAGCTTGGTGCAGGGGGGAAAGACCCAGTACTTC	CASSLVQGGKTQYF
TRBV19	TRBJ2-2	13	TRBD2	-	TGTGCCAGTAGTATTGGGGGGGCCGGGGAGCTGTTTTTT	CASSIGGAGELFF
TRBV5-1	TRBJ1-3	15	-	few	TGCGCCAGCAGCCGAGACGCTGTCTCTGGAAACACCATATATTTT	CASSRDAVSGNTIYF
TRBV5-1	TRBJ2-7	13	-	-	TGCGCCAGCAGCTTGGAGGGTTCAGACGAGCAGTACTTC	CASSLEGSDEQYF
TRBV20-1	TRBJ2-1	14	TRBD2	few	TGCAGTGCCTTGGGACTAGCGGGCGACAATGAGCAGTTCTTC	CSALGLAGDNEQFF
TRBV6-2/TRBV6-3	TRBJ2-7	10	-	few	TGTGCCACCTCACACAGGGAGCAGTACTTC	CATSHREQYF
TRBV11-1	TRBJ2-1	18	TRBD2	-	TGTGCCAGCAGCTTAGGGACTAGCGGGAGCCGGTCCTACAATGAGCAGTTCTTC	CASSLGTSGSRSYNEQFF
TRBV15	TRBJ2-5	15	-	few	TGTGCCACCAGCAGAGAGGGGAGTGGCCGGGAGACCCAGTACTTC	CATSREGSGRETQYF
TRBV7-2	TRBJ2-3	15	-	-	TGTGCCAGCAGCTTACAGCGGGCTTACACAGATACGCAGTATTTT	CASSLQRAYTDTQYF
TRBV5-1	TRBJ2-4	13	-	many	TGCGCCAGCAGAGCTCTGGAGGATAGCATTCAGTACTTC	CASRALEDSIQYF
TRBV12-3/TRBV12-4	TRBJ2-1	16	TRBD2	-	TGTGCCAGCAGTTTTTGGGGGACTAGCGGGCACAATGAGCAGTTCTTC	CASSFWGTSGHNEQFF